This T cell receptor (beta chain) originates from a study of blood T cell repertoires in COVID-19. Overall study: Acute and convalescent COVID-19 specimens originated in the United States, Italy and Spain.

The method was immunoSEQ multiplex PCR; TCRdb's version includes in-frame clones alone and lacks a portion of them. The data hold about 120,000 clones, with 90% observed a single time. Germline values: CDR1 KGHSH, CDR2 LQKENI. Trimming stripped 5 bases from V and 6 bases from J, with 23 bases between. The CDR3 consists of 17 residues. Sequenced material: peripheral blood. The J gene is TRBJ1-5, the V gene TRBV18; possible D gene TRBD1, 5 bases. The receptor was derived from a human donor with active COVID-19. The donor label of this sample is uncertain. This chain's CDR3 is CASSDILQSGRFQPQHF. As DNA, the CDR3 is TGTGCCAGCTCAGATATCCTCCAATCAGGGCGCTTTCAGCCCCAGCATTTT.